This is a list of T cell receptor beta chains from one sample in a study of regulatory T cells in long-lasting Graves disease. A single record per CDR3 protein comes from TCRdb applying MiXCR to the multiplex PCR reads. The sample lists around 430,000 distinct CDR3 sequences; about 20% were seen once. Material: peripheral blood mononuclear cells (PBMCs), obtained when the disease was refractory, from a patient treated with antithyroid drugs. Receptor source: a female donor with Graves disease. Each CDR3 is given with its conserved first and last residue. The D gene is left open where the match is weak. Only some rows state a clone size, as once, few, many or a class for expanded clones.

CASRAQTYSPLHF | TGTGCCAGCAGGGCGCAGACATATTCACCCCTCCACTTT | . | TRBJ1-6 | TRBV12-3/TRBV12-4 | few
CASSYSIDLNEKLFF | TGTGCCAGCAGTTACTCGATTGATCTGAATGAAAAACTGTTTTTT | . | TRBJ1-4 | TRBV6-5 | few
CASSSLGSQETQYF | TGTGCCAGTAGTAGCCTGGGCTCACAAGAGACCCAGTACTTC | . | TRBJ2-5 | TRBV19 | .
CASRGSGGEKLFF | TGTGCCAGCAGAGGGTCCGGGGGTGAAAAACTGTTTTTT | . | TRBJ1-4 | TRBV7-9 | .
CASSVDRGRAEKLFF | TGTGCCAGCAGCGTCGACAGGGGTCGTGCTGAAAAACTGTTTTTT | TRBD1 | TRBJ1-4 | TRBV11-2 | many
CASSDRGGYGYTF | TGTGCCAGCAGTGACAGGGGCGGCTATGGCTACACCTTC | TRBD1 | TRBJ1-2 | TRBV7-9 | many
CASSIVRDGDQPQHF | TGTGCCAGTAGTATAGTTCGGGACGGGGATCAGCCCCAGCATTTT | . | TRBJ1-5 | TRBV19 | .
CASSFFGRGYEQYF | TGTGCCAGCAGTTTTTTCGGCAGGGGTTACGAGCAGTACTTC | . | TRBJ2-7 | TRBV28 | many
CASSHGRMLAGEGEQFF | TGTGCCAGCAGCCATGGCAGGATGTTAGCGGGAGAGGGTGAGCAGTTCTTC | TRBD2 | TRBJ2-1 | TRBV14 | once
CASSSGQGRFGYGYTF | TGTGCCAGCAGCTCGGGACAGGGACGATTTGGCTATGGCTACACCTTC | TRBD1 | TRBJ1-2 | TRBV11-2 | many